The present T cell receptor beta chain was sequenced within a study of cytomegalovirus exposure and HLA in healthy donors. The PCR was carried out with 60 Vbeta primers and 13 Jbeta primers. In the original processing: Later work found approximately 87 million unique TCR beta chains, with around 10 million shared. Assay: immunoSEQ multiplex PCR; the TCRdb copy retains only in-frame clones and omits some. That table is the source of V, J and clone size, and D and trimming were worked out from the DNA. The profile shows 150,000 to 200,000 clones, over 65% of them singletons. Germline V CDR1 and CDR2: MGHRA, YSYEKL. Trimming left V 4 bases short and J 2 bases short, with 9 bases between. This CDR3 is built from 13 residues. General study results and limits: Fewer N-insertions (relative to the approximately 670-donor mean) were reportedly seen in an Asian-associated ancestry cluster in a later analysis. Rarity held for most TCR sequences, but there were some public TCRs that occurred in many donors.

As to this clone: The antigen remains undetermined.

Sequencing input: PBMCs. The origin of this receptor is a young woman in good health and CMV-seropositive. This chain links TRBV4-1 with TRBJ2-7; weak D call: TRBD1 (5 bases). CDR3 amino acids: CASSRDRPYEQYF. For the CDR3, the DNA is TGCGCCAGCAGCCGCGACAGACCCTACGAGCAGTACTTC.